The T cell receptor (beta chain) under discussion was sequenced for a study of post-analysis software for immune sequencing data. Whole-study findings and limits: There were five or six TRBV segments more frequent in patients than controls, and TRBV5-6, TRBV5-1 and TRBV20-1 were among them. Among multiple sclerosis patients, normalized Chao1 diversity was significantly below that of controls.

The CDR3 sequence is 15 residues long. The library was made from cDNA and included unique molecular identifiers. MiXCR, run by TCRdb on the PCR reads, gives a single entry per CDR3 protein. The table has approximately 570,000 distinct CDR3 sequences, 44% seen once. Concerning this clonotype itself: Its antigen is unknown. The junction and the germline gene differ at one end; a read error may be behind it.

The chain employs TRBV12-3 or TRBV12-4 and TRBJ2-3; D not certain. Material: blood. The clonotype was recovered from a girl aged 10-17 years with multiple sclerosis. CDR3 DNA sequence: TGTGCCAGCACCCTATGGGGTTCGAGCACAGATGCGCAGTATTTT. It yields the protein CASTLWGSSTDAQYF.